This T cell receptor beta chain was captured by sequencing in a study of cytomegalovirus exposure and HLA in healthy donors. Concerning this clone itself: The antigen is not known.

Germline V gives CDR1 LNHDA, CDR2 SQIVND (reference sequence). V was cut by 9 bases and J by 0 bases, with 17 bases left in between. The CDR3 length is 15 residues. Study findings and constraints: The authors enumerated over 150 TCR beta chains as linked to cytomegalovirus. The authors later found most CMV-associated TCR beta chains appeared HLA-restricted. Many donors carried some public TCRs, although rarity characterized most TCR sequences.

In the PCR, 60 Vbeta and 13 Jbeta primers were used. This table comes from immunoSEQ multiplex PCR, and its TCRdb copy is limited to in-frame clones, with some not included. This table holds around 130,000 clones, about 80% found once. The source material was PBMCs. This sequence originates from a woman in her 40s in good health and CMV-seronegative. The chain uses TRBV19 and TRBJ1-2; maybe TRBD1 (5 bases). The CDR3 region is CASRLRGSSNYGYTF. The CDR3 nucleotides are TGTGCCAGCCGACTCCGGGGGAGTTCTAACTATGGCTACACCTTC. The full variable domain, completed using reference TRBV19 and TRBJ1-2, is DGGITQSPKYLFRKEGQNVTLSCEQNLNHDAMYWYRQDPGQGLRLIYYSQIVNDFQKGDIAEGYSVSREKKESFPLTVTSAQKNPTAFYLCASRLRGSSNYGYTFGSGTRLTVV.